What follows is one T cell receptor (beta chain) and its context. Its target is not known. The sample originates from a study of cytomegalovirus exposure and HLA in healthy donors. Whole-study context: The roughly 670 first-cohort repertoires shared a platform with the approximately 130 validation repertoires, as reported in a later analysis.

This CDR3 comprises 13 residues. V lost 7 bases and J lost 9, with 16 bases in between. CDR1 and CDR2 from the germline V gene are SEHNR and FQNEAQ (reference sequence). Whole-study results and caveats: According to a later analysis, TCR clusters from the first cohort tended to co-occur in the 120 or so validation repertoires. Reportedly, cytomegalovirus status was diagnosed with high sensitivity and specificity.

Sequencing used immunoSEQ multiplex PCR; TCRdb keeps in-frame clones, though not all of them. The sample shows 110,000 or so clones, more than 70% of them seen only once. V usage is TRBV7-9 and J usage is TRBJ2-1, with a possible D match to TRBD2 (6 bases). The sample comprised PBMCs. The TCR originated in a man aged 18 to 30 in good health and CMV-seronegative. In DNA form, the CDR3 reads TGTGCCAGCACCTCGAACCGGGGGAGTGAGCAGTTCTTC. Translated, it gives CASTSNRGSEQFF.